Listed below are T cell receptor beta chains from one sample, sequenced in a study of OX40 agonist ivuxolimab in advanced cancers. The repertoire was sequenced with immunoSEQ multiplex PCR; TCRdb's copy has only in-frame clones and lacks some. The data hold fewer than 95,000 clones, with around 84% observed a single time. The sample was CD4+ or CD8+ T cells sorted from blood, taken in a trial of the OX40 agonist ivuxolimab. These receptor sequences come from an adult with an advanced solid tumor such as melanoma, head and neck, liver or kidney cancer. CDR3s include the opening cysteine and the closing phenylalanine or tryptophan. The D gene is left open where the match is weak. Clone sizes are given selectively: once, few, many, or a class where the clone is expanded.

v_gene	abundance	j_gene	d_gene	CDR3aa	CDR3nt
TRBV7-3	.	TRBJ2-7	TRBD2	CASSLTASGATVYF	TGTGCCAGCAGCTTAACGGCTAGCGGGGCCACAGTTTACTTC
TRBV7-3	.	TRBJ2-1	.	CASSFTGSNEQFF	TGTGCCAGCAGCTTCACAGGGAGCAATGAGCAGTTCTTC
TRBV7-9	.	TRBJ2-2	.	CASSSKNRDVTGELFF	TGTGCCAGCAGCTCAAAGAACCGGGACGTCACCGGGGAGCTGTTTTTT
TRBV7-2	.	TRBJ2-5	TRBD2	CASSLSGGLQETQYF	TGTGCCAGCAGCTTGTCGGGGGGATTGCAAGAGACCCAGTACTTC
TRBV7-2	once	TRBJ2-5	TRBD2	CASSRGLAGGRETQYF	TGTGCCAGCAGCCGGGGACTAGCGGGAGGACGGGAGACCCAGTACTTC
TRBV28	.	TRBJ1-1	.	CASSLGADTEAFF	TGTGCCAGCAGTTTAGGGGCGGACACTGAAGCTTTCTTT
TRBV5-6	.	TRBJ1-2	TRBD1	CASSSGQERNYGYTF	TGTGCCAGCAGCTCTGGACAGGAAAGAAACTATGGCTACACCTTC
TRBV19	.	TRBJ1-4	.	CASNSVRNEKLFF	TGTGCCAGTAATTCGGTCCGTAATGAAAAACTGTTTTTT
TRBV5-1	.	TRBJ2-6	.	CASSFGTSSGANVLTF	TGCGCCAGCAGCTTTGGGACTTCCTCTGGGGCCAACGTCCTGACTTTC
TRBV19	.	TRBJ1-1	.	CASSIELGLMNTEAFF	TGTGCCAGTAGTATCGAGCTGGGATTGATGAACACTGAAGCTTTCTTT
TRBV7-9	once	TRBJ2-3	TRBD2	CASSSLAGTQYF	TGTGCCAGCAGCTCCTTAGCGGGTACGCAGTATTTT
TRBV28	.	TRBJ2-7	.	CASSAGGYEQYF	TGTGCCAGCAGTGCCGGAGGGTACGAGCAGTACTTC
TRBV18	.	TRBJ1-4	.	CASSRPNEKLFF	TGTGCCAGCTCCCGCCCAAACGAAAAACTGTTTTTT
TRBV5-1	.	TRBJ2-2	.	CASNRDVENGELFF	TGCGCCAGCAACCGGGACGTTGAGAACGGGGAGCTGTTTTTT
TRBV7-8	.	TRBJ1-5	.	CASSFTLAGRDQPQHF	TGTGCCAGCAGCTTTACGCTCGCGGGTCGGGATCAGCCCCAGCATTTT
TRBV21-1	.	TRBJ1-6	.	CASRNVGAGWLRYNSPLHF	TGTGCCAGCAGAAATGTAGGGGCAGGGTGGCTGCGGTATAATTCACCCCTCCACTTT
TRBV5-8	.	TRBJ1-2	TRBD1	CASSSGTVVYGYTF	TGTGCCAGCAGCTCCGGGACAGTCGTCTATGGCTACACCTTC
TRBV7-9	few	TRBJ1-5	TRBD1	CASSLLRQGHQPQHF	TGTGCCAGCAGCTTACTCCGACAGGGGCATCAGCCCCAGCATTTT
TRBV7-2	.	TRBJ1-1	.	CASSLGWGGTEAFF	TGTGCCAGCAGCTTAGGTTGGGGGGGCACTGAAGCTTTCTTT
TRBV9	.	TRBJ2-1	TRBD2	CASSARTSGSIYNEQFF	TGTGCCAGCAGCGCAAGGACTAGCGGGAGCATCTACAATGAGCAGTTCTTC
TRBV6-6	.	TRBJ2-3	.	CASSLGLTTDTQYF	TGTGCCAGCAGTTTAGGACTAACCACAGATACGCAGTATTTT
TRBV9	.	TRBJ2-3	TRBD1	CASSYTGGYDTQYF	TGTGCCAGCAGCTATACAGGGGGCTACGATACGCAGTATTTT
TRBV4-2	many	TRBJ2-1	TRBD2	CASSQEWVVVAGPIDVSYNEQFF	TGTGCCAGCAGCCAAGAATGGGTTGTGGTAGCGGGCCCTATTGACGTCTCCTACAATGAGCAGTTCTTC
TRBV7-6	.	TRBJ2-4	.	CASSLGAADVAKNIQYF	TGTGCCAGCAGCTTAGGTGCAGCCGACGTAGCCAAAAACATTCAGTACTTC
TRBV27	.	TRBJ2-7	.	CASSPDRPISSYEQYF	TGTGCCAGCAGTCCCGACCGCCCAATCTCGTCCTACGAGCAGTACTTC
TRBV28	.	TRBJ2-4	TRBD2	CASSLPREDIQYF	TGTGCCAGCAGTTTACCCCGGGAGGACATTCAGTACTTC
TRBV14	once	TRBJ2-4	.	CASSQIQGGSGAKNIQYF	TGTGCCAGCAGCCAGATACAAGGAGGAAGCGGAGCCAAAAACATTCAGTACTTC
TRBV6-1	.	TRBJ1-2	.	CASSEHVSPKVGYTF	TGTGCCAGCAGTGAACACGTCAGCCCTAAGGTTGGCTACACCTTC
TRBV20-1	.	TRBJ2-2	.	CSALYTGELFF	TGCAGTGCTCTTTACACCGGGGAGCTGTTTTTT
TRBV25-1	.	TRBJ2-7	.	CASSVVRAAYEQYF	TGTGCCAGCAGTGTGGTGCGGGCCGCCTACGAGCAGTACTTC
TRBV5-8	once	TRBJ1-2	TRBD1	CASSLRGTGFDGYTF	TGTGCCAGCAGCTTGAGAGGGACAGGGTTTGATGGCTACACCTTC
TRBV14	.	TRBJ2-3	.	CASSQQEGGPADTQYF	TGTGCCAGCAGCCAACAGGAAGGTGGACCGGCAGATACGCAGTATTTT
TRBV5-1	.	TRBJ1-1	.	CASRRGGRTEAFF	TGCGCCAGCCGCAGAGGGGGTAGGACTGAAGCTTTCTTT
TRBV19	.	TRBJ1-3	.	CATTEGVSSGNTIYF	TGTGCCACTACCGAGGGGGTTAGCTCTGGAAACACCATATATTTT
TRBV11-2	.	TRBJ2-5	TRBD2	CASSTRLAEYQETQYF	TGTGCCAGCAGCACCCGACTAGCGGAGTACCAAGAGACCCAGTACTTC
TRBV19	once	TRBJ2-1	TRBD2	CASSEGTSLEQFF	TGTGCCAGTAGTGAAGGGACTAGCCTTGAGCAGTTCTTC
TRBV5-8	.	TRBJ2-1	TRBD2	CASSPGLAYNEQFF	TGTGCCAGCAGCCCAGGACTAGCTTACAATGAGCAGTTCTTC
TRBV6-1	.	TRBJ1-6	.	CASSEIKTGSYRNSPLHF	TGTGCCAGCAGTGAAATAAAGACAGGTTCCTACCGTAATTCACCCCTCCACTTT
TRBV29-1	.	TRBJ2-5	.	CSVGEETQYF	TGCAGCGTTGGGGAAGAGACCCAGTACTTC
TRBV6-5	once	TRBJ1-1	.	CASSYGRGGGTEAFF	TGTGCCAGCAGTTACGGTAGGGGAGGGGGAACTGAAGCTTTCTTT
TRBV5-1	.	TRBJ1-1	.	CASHGETEAFF	TGCGCCAGCCACGGGGAGACTGAAGCTTTCTTT
TRBV19	.	TRBJ1-5	.	CASTYDNQPQHF	TGTGCCAGTACCTATGACAATCAGCCCCAGCATTTT
TRBV28	.	TRBJ1-1	.	CASSSRWSPNTEAFF	TGTGCCAGCAGTTCCCGGTGGAGCCCGAACACTGAAGCTTTCTTT